Presented here are 21 T cell receptor beta chains from one specimen sequenced in a study of blood T cell repertoires in COVID-19. Produced via immunoSEQ multiplex PCR; TCRdb's table is partial and in-frame only. The repertoire consists of around 55,000 clones, with 70% to 90% occurring once and the leading ten covering 9.5% to 15%. What was sequenced was peripheral blood. The receptor set was obtained from a human donor in a cohort sampled during active COVID-19.

The chain links TRBV27 to TRBJ2-3; D unresolved. CDR3 size: 15 residues. CDR1 and CDR2 from the germline V gene are MNHEY and SMNVEV (reference sequence). Trimming cost V 3 bases and J 0 bases, with 10 bases left between them. The CDR3 DNA is TGTGCCAGCAGTTTTGGCACCTCTAGCACAGATACGCAGTATTTT. This codes for CASSFGTSSTDTQYF.

Written as DNA, the CDR3 is TGTGCCGCAAGATCAGGTTTCTCTGGAAACACCATATATTTT. Translation: CAARSGFSGNTIYF. V and J are TRBV28 and TRBJ1-3, with D unclear. Trimming removed 11 bases from V and 0 bases from J, with 14 bases in between. This CDR3 region has 14 residues. Per the germline V gene, CDR1 is MDHEN and CDR2 is SYDVKM.

The chain carries TRBV30 and TRBJ1-2, with a weak D call TRBD1 (6 bases). The germline V gene encodes CDR1 GTSNPN and CDR2 SVGIG (reference sequence). The V end was cut by 4 bases, the J end by 2 bases, with 20 bases between. This CDR3 has 16 amino acids. CDR3 bases: TGTGCCTGGACCGAGGGGGTGGCGTCGGGGAACTATGGCTACACCTTC. Translation gives CAWTEGVASGNYGYTF.

J is TRBJ2-1 and V is TRBV7-2; the D gene is possibly TRBD2 (5 bases). The CDR3 totals 14 residues. V lost 5 bases, J lost 5 bases, and 13 bases lay in between. The germline CDR1 and CDR2 sequences are SGHTA and FQGNSA. CDR3 in amino acids: CASSPGSFNNEQFF. CDR3 DNA sequence: TGTGCCAGCAGCCCGGGATCCTTCAACAATGAGCAGTTCTTC.

The V gene is TRBV28, the J gene TRBJ2-5, with 9 bases lining up with TRBD2. The CDR3 sequence is 20 residues long. Trimming at V came to 5 bases and at J to 5 bases, leaving 24 bases not matched to a gene. Germline V gene sequence: CDR1 MDHEN, CDR2 SYDVKM. This chain's CDR3 is CASSGGGRGAFSGRFETQYF. In DNA, the CDR3 is TGTGCCAGCAGTGGGGGTGGTAGGGGCGCGTTCAGCGGGAGGTTTGAGACCCAGTACTTC.

The rearrangement uses TRBV2 and TRBJ1-3; D gene uncertain. The length of the CDR3 is 10 residues. V was pared by 6 bases and J by 8 bases, with 5 bases between. In germline, CDR1 is SNHLY, CDR2 FYNNEI. CDR3 sequence (DNA): TGTGCCAGCAGCGCAGACACCATATATTTT. Amino acid sequence: CASSADTIYF.

CDR3: CASSSTANTGELFF. DNA of the CDR3: TGTGCCAGCAGCTCAACAGCGAACACCGGGGAGCTGTTTTTT. The chain is built from TRBV7-9 and TRBJ2-2, with no clear D. Germline CDR1 reads SEHNR; CDR2 reads FQNEAQ (reference sequence). V gave up 4 bases and J gave up 0 bases, with 6 bases separating them. The CDR3 length is 14 residues.

The chain has TRBV6-5 and TRBJ2-7; TRBD2 matches 9 bases. This CDR3 has 14 amino acids. In germline, CDR1 is MNHEY, CDR2 SVGAGI. V dropped 7 bases and J dropped 3; count of bases not matched to a gene: 7. The CDR3 nucleotides read TGTGCCAGCACTATGGGACTAGCTGTCTACGAGCAGTACTTC. Translating gives CASTMGLAVYEQYF.

In its sample, this clone was seen once. The chain uses TRBV7-2 and TRBJ1-5; D perhaps matches TRBD1 (6 bases). Trimming pared 5 bases from V and 3 bases from J, leaving 14 bases between. CDR1 and CDR2 (germline): SGHTA, FQGNSA. The CDR3 extends over 15 amino acids. CDR3 in amino acids: CASSTGQFYNQPQHF. In nucleotides, the CDR3 is TGTGCCAGCAGCACCGGACAGTTTTACAATCAGCCCCAGCATTTT.

The chain links TRBV7-3 to TRBJ2-3, with TRBD2 as a possible D gene (6 bases). The germline V gene encodes CDR1 SGHTA and CDR2 FQGTGA. V gave up 6 bases and J gave up 3 bases, with 10 bases separating them. The CDR3 spans 13 residues. CDR3 sequence: CASRGGITDTQYF. In DNA, the CDR3 is TGTGCCAGCAGGGGGGGTATTACAGATACGCAGTATTTT.

The chain combines TRBV5-1 with TRBJ2-7; 10 nucleotides agree with TRBD1. V gave up 0 bases and J gave up 5 bases; unmatched junction bases: 8. The CDR3 is 16 residues long. Germline V gives CDR1 SGHRS, CDR2 YFSETQ. DNA of the CDR3: TGCGCCAGCAGCTTGGCCTTTGGGACAGGGGACGACGAGCAGTACTTC. It codes for CASSLAFGTGDDEQYF.

Here the CDR3 reads CASSVAGISNQPQHF. For the CDR3, the DNA is TGTGCCAGCAGCGTAGCCGGTATTAGCAATCAGCCCCAGCATTTT. This chain joins TRBV9 and TRBJ1-5; D uncertain. The CDR3 is 15 amino acids. Trimming left V 0 bases short and J 0 bases short, with 7 bases between. Per the germline V gene, CDR1 is SGDLS and CDR2 is YYNGEE.

This clone showed up just once. The chain uses TRBV4-3 and TRBJ1-2; 7 bases are shared with TRBD1. Trimming took 1 base from V and 8 from J; bases not matched to a gene: 4. Germline V gene lookup returns CDR1 LGHNA and CDR2 YSLEER. The CDR3 extends over 13 amino acids. CDR3 DNA: TGCGCCAGCAGCCAAGCGTCAGGGGGAGGCTACACCTTC. Its translation is CASSQASGGGYTF.

Of note for this clone: At one of its ends the junction is not consistent with the germline gene, which may arise from a read error. The rearrangement joins TRBV27 to TRBJ2-5, with D perhaps TRBD2 (7 bases). The CDR3 runs 14 residues. Germline V lookup: CDR1 MNHEY, CDR2 SMNVEV (reference sequence). The CDR3, as DNA: TGTGCCAGCAGTCCGAGGGGGGGGAGAGAGATCCAGTACTTC. Amino acid sequence: CASSPRGGREIQYF.

In this sample, this clone turned up a few times. The genes are TRBV5-6 and TRBJ1-5, with 7 bases fitting TRBD1. This CDR3 region has 14 residues. The trim removed 1 base at V and 5 bases at J, leaving 3 bases unmatched. Per the germline V gene, CDR1 is SGHDT and CDR2 is YYEEEE. The CDR3 DNA reads TGTGCCAGCAGCTTGTCAGGGGGAGATCAGCCCCAGCATTTT. Translating it yields CASSLSGGDQPQHF.

The chain links TRBV4-1 to TRBJ1-4; perhaps TRBD1 as D (5 bases). The CDR3 runs 16 residues. V lost 0 bases and J 7 bases, leaving 15 bases between the germline ends. Per germline, CDR1 MGHRA and CDR2 YSYEKL. CDR3 DNA: TGCGCCAGCAGCCAAGATGGTCGCAGGGTAGGTGAAAAACTGTTTTTT. Residues: CASSQDGRRVGEKLFF.

The rearrangement links TRBV19 to TRBJ2-3; weak D call: TRBD2 (6 bases). V lost 3 bases to trimming and J lost 0 bases, with 7 bases between them. Germline-derived CDR1 and CDR2 are LNHDA and SQIVND (reference sequence). The length of the CDR3 is 14 residues. Written as DNA, the CDR3 is TGTGCCAGTAGTATTCGGGGGAGCACAGATACGCAGTATTTT. Its translation is CASSIRGSTDTQYF.

The CDR3 bases are TGTGCCAGCAGTTTAAGGGGGAACACTGAAGCTTTCTTT. Translated, it gives CASSLRGNTEAFF. V usage is TRBV12-3 or TRBV12-4 and J usage is TRBJ1-1, with D possibly being TRBD1 (5 bases). The CDR3 sequence is 13 residues long. Deletions cut 2 bases from V and 1 base from J, with 5 bases between.

The chain carries TRBV19 and TRBJ2-5; perhaps TRBD2 as D (5 bases). V was cut by 5 bases and J by 5 bases, with 15 bases left in between. Germline CDR1 and CDR2: LNHDA and SQIVND (reference sequence). The CDR3 covers 14 residues. CDR3 sequence reads: CASSDYGMGETQYF. CDR3 nucleotide sequence: TGTGCCAGTAGTGACTACGGGATGGGGGAGACCCAGTACTTC.

The chain combines TRBV5-4 with TRBJ2-7; D perhaps matches TRBD1 (5 bases). The germline V gene has CDR1 SGHNT and CDR2 YYREEE (reference sequence). This CDR3 has 14 amino acids. The V end was cut by 4 bases, the J end by 4 bases, with 15 bases between. CDR3 bases: TGTGCCAGCAGCGGGTGGGGCGCTTTATACGAGCAGTACTTC. Residues: CASSGWGALYEQYF.

J is TRBJ1-2 and V is TRBV14; D is unclear. Germline loops: CDR1 SGHDN, CDR2 FVKESK. The CDR3 has 15 residues. The V end was cut by 1 base, the J end by 0 bases, with 9 bases between. The CDR3 region has the DNA TGTGCCAGCAGCCAAGTAATCGGGGCTAACTATGGCTACACCTTC. Its translation: CASSQVIGANYGYTF. Full variable domain (missing parts from reference TRBV14 and TRBJ1-2): EAGVTQFPSHSVIEKGQTVTLRCDPISGHDNLYWYRRVMGKEIKFLLHFVKESKQDESGMPNNRFLAERTGGTYSTLKVQPAELEDSGVYFCASSQVIGANYGYTFGSGTRLTVV.